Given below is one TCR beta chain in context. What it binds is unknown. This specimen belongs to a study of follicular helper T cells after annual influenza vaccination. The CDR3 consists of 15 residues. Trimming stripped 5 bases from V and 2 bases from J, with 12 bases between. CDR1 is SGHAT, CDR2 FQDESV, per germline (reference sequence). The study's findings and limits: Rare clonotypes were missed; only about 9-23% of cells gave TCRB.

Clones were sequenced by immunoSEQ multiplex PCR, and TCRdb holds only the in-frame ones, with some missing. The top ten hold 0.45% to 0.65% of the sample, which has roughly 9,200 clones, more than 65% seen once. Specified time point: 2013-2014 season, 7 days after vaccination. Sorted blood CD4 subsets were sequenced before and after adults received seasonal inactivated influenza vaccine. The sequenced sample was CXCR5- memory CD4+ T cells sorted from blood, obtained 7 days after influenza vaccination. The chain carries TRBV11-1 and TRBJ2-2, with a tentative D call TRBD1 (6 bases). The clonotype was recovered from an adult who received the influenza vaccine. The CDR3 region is CASSPGQFNTGELFF. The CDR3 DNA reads TGTGCCAGCAGCCCTGGACAGTTCAACACCGGGGAGCTGTTTTTT. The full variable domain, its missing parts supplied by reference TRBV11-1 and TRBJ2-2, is EAEVAQSPRYKITEKSQAVAFWCDPISGHATLYWYRQILGQGPELLVQFQDESVVDDSQLPKDRFSAERLKGVDSTLKIQPAELGDSAMYLCASSPGQFNTGELFFGEGSRLTVL.